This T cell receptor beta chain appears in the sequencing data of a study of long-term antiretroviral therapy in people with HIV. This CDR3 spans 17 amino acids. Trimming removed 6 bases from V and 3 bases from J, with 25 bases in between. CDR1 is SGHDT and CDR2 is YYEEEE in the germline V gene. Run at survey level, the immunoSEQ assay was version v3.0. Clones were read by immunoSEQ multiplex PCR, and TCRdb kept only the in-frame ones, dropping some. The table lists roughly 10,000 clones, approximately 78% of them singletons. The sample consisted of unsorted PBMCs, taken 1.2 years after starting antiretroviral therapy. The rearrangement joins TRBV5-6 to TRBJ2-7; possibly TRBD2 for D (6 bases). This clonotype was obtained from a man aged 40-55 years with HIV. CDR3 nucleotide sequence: TGTGCCAGCACCCCGGGACTCCCAAATCCACTCAGCTACGAGCAGTACTTC. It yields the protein CASTPGLPNPLSYEQYF. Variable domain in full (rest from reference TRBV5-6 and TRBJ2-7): DAGVTQSPTHLIKTRGQQVTLRCSPKSGHDTVSWYQQALGQGPQFIFQYYEEEERQRGNFPDRFSGHQFPNYSSELNVNALLLGDSALYLCASTPGLPNPLSYEQYFGPGTRLTVT.